These 20 T cell receptor beta chains came from one sample sequenced in a study of blood T cell repertoires in COVID-19. Repertoires were generated with immunoSEQ multiplex PCR, while TCRdb's copy carries only in-frame clones and drops some. The sample lists fewer than 250,000 clones, 65% to 90% occurring once. Sequenced sample: peripheral blood. Every receptor here comes from a woman aged 50 to 60 with acute or convalescent COVID-19.

The chain recombines TRBV1 with TRBJ1-5; TRBD1, the table's D call, lacks a check against the DNA. TRBV1 is reported as a pseudogene. This CDR3 has 16 amino acids. The CDR3 region has the DNA TGCACCAGCAGTTTCCAGGACAGGGCAGGCAATCAGCCCCAGCATTTT. This codes for CTSSFQDRAGNQPQHF.

This clone was picked up one time. The chain uses TRBV11-2 and TRBJ2-3; D is ambiguous. The CDR3 is 15 residues long. V was cut by 2 bases and J by 5 bases, with 14 bases left in between. The germline V gene encodes CDR1 SGHAT and CDR2 FQNNGV. The CDR3 DNA reads TGTGCCAGCAGCTTACTTTTGGGCCGAGTAGATACGCAGTATTTT. Protein sequence: CASSLLLGRVDTQYF. Looking up the rest from reference TRBV11-2 and TRBJ2-3 gives the full variable domain: EAGVAQSPRYKIIEKRQSVAFWCNPISGHATLYWYQQILGQGPKLLIQFQNNGVVDDSQLPKDRFSAERLKGVDSTLKIQPAKLEDSAVYLCASSLLLGRVDTQYFGPGTRLTVL.

This clone was observed a few times. The chain joins TRBV5-1 to TRBJ1-1; D not certain. Trimming cost V 4 bases and J 0 bases, with 4 bases left between them. The germline V gene has CDR1 SGHRS and CDR2 YFSETQ. The CDR3 sequence is 12 residues long. The CDR3 reads CASSAVNTEAFF. CDR3 bases: TGCGCCAGCAGCGCGGTGAACACTGAAGCTTTCTTT.

The rearrangement joins TRBV11-2 to TRBJ2-1; TRBD2 matches 8 bases. This CDR3 spans 15 amino acids. CDR1 and CDR2 from the germline V gene are SGHAT and FQNNGV. After removal of 6 bases from V and 0 bases from J, the junction contained 4 bases not matched to a gene. CDR3 DNA sequence: TGTGCCAGCAGTTCGGGGACTAGCTCCTACAATGAGCAGTTCTTC. Residues: CASSSGTSSYNEQFF.

The J gene is TRBJ2-4, the V gene TRBV10-2; 7 bases are shared with TRBD1. CDR1 is WSHSY, CDR2 SAAADI, per germline. The CDR3 totals 14 residues. With V trimmed by 5 bases and J by 1 base, 2 bases remained unmatched. Here the CDR3 reads CASSSQGAKNIQYF. CDR3 DNA: TGCGCCAGCAGTTCACAGGGGGCCAAAAACATTCAGTACTTC.

The rearrangement joins TRBV18 to TRBJ2-6; 10 nucleotides match TRBD1. J was trimmed by 1 base and V by 0 bases; bases with no gene match: 6. CDR1 and CDR2 (germline): KGHSH, LQKENI. CDR3 length equals 19 residues. Written as DNA, the CDR3 is TGTGCCAGCTCACCACCCGACAGGGGGCCAAGGTCTGGGGCCAACGTCCTGACTTTC. Its translation is CASSPPDRGPRSGANVLTF. Combining the CDR3 with reference TRBV18 and TRBJ2-6 gives the whole variable domain NAGVMQNPRHLVRRRGQEARLRCSPMKGHSHVYWYRQLPEEGLKFMVYLQKENIIDESGMPKERFSAEFPKEGPSILRIQQVVRGDSAAYFCASSPPDRGPRSGANVLTFGAGSRLTVL.

V and J are TRBV9 and TRBJ2-3; D might be TRBD1 (5 bases). Germline loops: CDR1 SGDLS, CDR2 YYNGEE. V was cut by 1 base and J by 5 bases, with 11 bases left in between. This CDR3 has 14 amino acids. The chain's CDR3 is CASSVRQGVDTQYF. In nucleotides, the CDR3 is TGTGCCAGCAGCGTACGGCAGGGCGTAGATACGCAGTATTTT. The full variable domain, in which reference TRBV9 and TRBJ2-3 provide the parts outside the CDR3, is DSGVTQTPKHLITATGQRVTLRCSPRSGDLSVYWYQQSLDQGLQFLIQYYNGEERAKGNILERFSAQQFPDLHSELNLSSLELGDSALYFCASSVRQGVDTQYFGPGTRLTVL.

This clone was observed a handful of times. The chain combines TRBV10-3 with TRBJ2-3; 10 nucleotides line up with TRBD2. Germline V gene data show CDR1 as ENHRY and CDR2 as SYGVKD. There are 15 residues in the CDR3. The ends lost 4 bases at V and 4 bases at J; junction bases unmatched: 5. Here the CDR3 DNA reads TGTGCCATCAGTGGGGCTAGCGGGAGTGCAGATACGCAGTATTTT. Translated: CAISGASGSADTQYF.

The gene calls are TRBV18 and TRBJ1-4; perhaps TRBD1 as D (6 bases). This CDR3 is built from 16 residues. Germline V gives CDR1 KGHSH, CDR2 LQKENI. The ends were cut back, 3 bases at V and 0 bases at J, with 11 bases in the middle. The DNA of the CDR3 is TGTGCCAGCTCACCCCGACAGGCTGCAACTAATGAAAAACTGTTTTTT. It translates to CASSPRQAATNEKLFF. Complete variable domain (other parts from reference TRBV18 and TRBJ1-4): NAGVMQNPRHLVRRRGQEARLRCSPMKGHSHVYWYRQLPEEGLKFMVYLQKENIIDESGMPKERFSAEFPKEGPSILRIQQVVRGDSAAYFCASSPRQAATNEKLFFGSGTQLSVL.

The V and J genes are TRBV10-2 and TRBJ2-1, with 14 bases identical to TRBD2. V shed 11 bases, J shed 5 bases, and the junction held 8 bases outside the gene matches. Germline loops: CDR1 WSHSY, CDR2 SAAADI. The CDR3 has 15 amino acids. The DNA for the CDR3 is TGCGCCCCCAGCCGACTAGCGGGAGGGCACAATGAGCAGTTCTTC. This sequence encodes CAPSRLAGGHNEQFF.

The V and J genes are TRBV28 and TRBJ1-3, with D perhaps TRBD1 (5 bases). This CDR3 is 14 amino acids long. Between the trimmed V and J ends, which lost 6 bases and 2 bases, there was a span of 11 bases. Germline loops: CDR1 MDHEN, CDR2 SYDVKM. CDR3 in amino acids: CASRPRAPGNTIYF. CDR3 bases: TGTGCCAGCAGGCCCAGGGCCCCTGGAAACACCATATATTTT.

This clone came up a few times. The chain has TRBV4-2 and TRBJ1-5; D uncertain. V lost 0 bases and J lost 1, with 4 bases in between. The CDR3 consists of 14 residues. CDR1 LGHNA and CDR2 YNFKEQ come from the germline V gene. CDR3 bases: TGTGCCAGCAGCCAAGATAGAAGCAATCAGCCCCAGCATTTT. Residues: CASSQDRSNQPQHF.

This chain links TRBV11-2 with TRBJ1-1; 7 nucleotides align to TRBD1. V was clipped by 4 bases and J by 4 bases; unmatched bases: 6. Germline CDR1 and CDR2: SGHAT and FQNNGV. This CDR3 is built from 14 residues. CDR3 sequence (DNA): TGTGCCAGCAGCTCCCGACAGGGCCCCACTGAAGCTTTCTTT. Its translation: CASSSRQGPTEAFF.

The chain has TRBV12-5 and TRBJ1-1, with 8 bases lining up with TRBD1. This CDR3 has 17 residues. The germline V gene encodes CDR1 LGHNT and CDR2 FRNRAP. With 1 base clipped from V and 2 bases from J, the junction kept 9 bases outside the gene matches. The CDR3: CASGLAGQGARNTEAFF. CDR3 bases: TGTGCTAGTGGTTTGGCCGGGCAGGGGGCTCGAAACACTGAAGCTTTCTTT. Supplemented by reference TRBV12-5 and TRBJ1-1, the full variable domain reads DARVTQTPRHKVTEMGQEVTMRCQPILGHNTVFWYRQTMMQGLELLAYFRNRAPLDDSGMPKDRFSAEMPDATLATLKIQPSEPRDSAVYFCASGLAGQGARNTEAFFGQGTRLTVV.

V and J are TRBV28 and TRBJ2-6; TRBD1 is a possible D gene (6 bases). Germline values: CDR1 MDHEN, CDR2 SYDVKM. V lost 2 bases and J 0 bases, leaving 11 bases between the germline ends. The CDR3 runs 17 residues. CDR3 amino acids: CASSLTSDSSGANVLTF. CDR3 nucleotides: TGTGCCAGCAGTTTAACCTCGGACAGCTCTGGGGCCAACGTCCTGACTTTC.

The chain joins TRBV19 to TRBJ1-1; D gene uncertain. Deletions cut 3 bases from V and 0 bases from J, with 14 bases between. Germline V gene lookup returns CDR1 LNHDA and CDR2 SQIVND (reference sequence). The CDR3 has 16 amino acids. The CDR3 DNA reads as TGTGCCAGTAGTATTGGAGGGATATATATGAACACTGAAGCTTTCTTT. Protein: CASSIGGIYMNTEAFF.

To note about this clone: The sample holds other DNA sequences that translate to the same CDR3. The chain carries TRBV19 and TRBJ1-5; 10 nucleotides line up with TRBD1. Germline CDR1 reads LNHDA; CDR2 reads SQIVND (reference sequence). Trimming at V came to 6 bases and at J to 7 bases, leaving 3 bases not matched to a gene. The CDR3 contains 13 residues. CDR3 DNA sequence: TGTGCCAGTAGGGGACAGGGGAACCAGCCCCAGCATTTT. Translating it yields CASRGQGNQPQHF.

The V gene is TRBV9, the J gene TRBJ2-7; D may be TRBD2 (6 bases). V shed 4 bases and J shed 6 bases, with 23 bases lying between them. CDR1 and CDR2 (germline): SGDLS, YYNGEE. The CDR3 length is 16 residues. The CDR3 loop reads CASSPSLQGLPSEQYF. CDR3 sequence (DNA): TGTGCCAGCAGCCCGTCTCTCCAGGGACTCCCCTCCGAGCAGTACTTC. Based on the CDR3 plus reference TRBV9 and TRBJ2-7, the full variable domain is DSGVTQTPKHLITATGQRVTLRCSPRSGDLSVYWYQQSLDQGLQFLIQYYNGEERAKGNILERFSAQQFPDLHSELNLSSLELGDSALYFCASSPSLQGLPSEQYFGPGTRLTVT.

The V and J genes are TRBV4-3 and TRBJ2-3; 9 bases align to TRBD1. This CDR3 comprises 17 residues. Unmatched junction bases numbered 8, after V lost 0 bases and J lost 4 bases. Germline V CDR1 and CDR2: LGHNA, YSLEER. The CDR3 DNA follows: TGCGCCAGCAGCCAAGATTACGGGACAGGGAGCCCAGATACGCAGTATTTT. Its protein is CASSQDYGTGSPDTQYF.

V and J are TRBV11-1 and TRBJ2-3; 7 bases line up with TRBD1. Germline V CDR1 and CDR2: SGHAT, FQDESV (reference sequence). Losses at the gene ends were 3 bases for V and 3 bases for J; bases not matched to a gene: 3. The CDR3 covers 14 residues. The CDR3 region has the DNA TGTGCCAGCAGCTTTGACAGGGCGACAGATACGCAGTATTTT. Protein product: CASSFDRATDTQYF.